One T cell receptor beta chain is described in this entry. This entry is derived from a study of blood T cell repertoires in COVID-19. Study-wide context: There were acute and convalescent COVID-19 samples, and they came from the United States, Italy and Spain.

Clones were read by immunoSEQ multiplex PCR, and TCRdb kept only the in-frame ones, dropping some. In the table there are some 80,000 clones, about 86% of which are singletons. The CDR3 sequence is 13 residues long. V lost 4 bases and J lost 6, with 11 bases in between. The germline CDR1 and CDR2 sequences are SGDLS and YYNGEE. The TCR sequence derives from a woman of 80 years or more in a cohort sampled during active or convalescent COVID-19. The chain joins TRBV9 to TRBJ2-1, with a weak D call TRBD2 (6 bases). Material: peripheral blood. CDR3 bases: TGTGCCAGCAGCTGGGACTCCCTCAATGAGCAGTTCTTC. It specifies CASSWDSLNEQFF.